Shown below are 8 T cell receptor beta chains from a single sample sequenced in a study of blood T cell repertoires in COVID-19. The repertoire was sequenced with immunoSEQ multiplex PCR; TCRdb's copy has only in-frame clones and lacks some. The sample has 310,000 or so clones; approximately 86% are singletons. Sequenced: peripheral blood. Receptors originate from a woman in her twenties or thirties who had recovered from COVID-19.

The chain has TRBV4-1 and TRBJ2-5, with D uncertain. V was cut by 1 base and J by 2 bases, with 11 bases left in between. CDR1 and CDR2 (germline): MGHRA, YSYEKL. The CDR3 has 15 residues. The CDR3 region is CASSQGSTSQETQYF. CDR3 sequence (DNA): TGCGCCAGCAGCCAAGGGAGTACGAGTCAAGAGACCCAGTACTTC.

V usage is TRBV7-9 and J usage is TRBJ2-3, with 8 bases that match TRBD2. CDR3 size: 16 residues. After removal of 5 bases from V and 3 bases from J, the junction contained 10 bases not matched to a gene. Germline V gives CDR1 SEHNR, CDR2 FQNEAQ (reference sequence). For the CDR3, the DNA is TGTGCCAGCAGCCTAGGATGGCGGGAGGAGACAGATACGCAGTATTTT. Residues: CASSLGWREETDTQYF.

V is TRBV7-9 and J is TRBJ2-1, with TRBD2 matching 8 bases. J gave up 8 bases and V 3 bases, and 18 bases lay outside the gene matches. The germline CDR1 and CDR2 sequences are SEHNR and FQNEAQ (reference sequence). The CDR3 sequence is 18 residues long. CDR3 amino acids: CASSLRVGRAEGQYEQFF. The CDR3 DNA is TGTGCCAGCAGCTTGCGAGTCGGGAGGGCCGAGGGGCAATATGAGCAGTTCTTC. Combining the CDR3 with reference TRBV7-9 and TRBJ2-1 gives the whole variable domain DTGVSQNPRHKITKRGQNVTFRCDPISEHNRLYWYRQTLGQGPEFLTYFQNEAQLEKSRLLSDRFSAERPKGSFSTLEIQRTEQGDSAMYLCASSLRVGRAEGQYEQFFGPGTRLTVL.

The chain couples TRBV7-9 to TRBJ1-2, with unresolved D. V was shortened by 0 bases and J by 5 bases, with 7 bases between the two germline ends. The germline V gene encodes CDR1 SEHNR and CDR2 FQNEAQ (reference sequence). CDR3 size: 13 residues. CDR3 region: CASSLAGSYGYTF. CDR3 nucleotide sequence: TGTGCCAGCAGCTTAGCTGGCAGTTATGGCTACACCTTC.

The V and J genes are TRBV30 and TRBJ2-3; a possible D gene is TRBD1 (6 bases). Trimming pared 4 bases from V and 0 bases from J, leaving 14 bases between. This CDR3 is 15 amino acids long. The V gene's germline CDR1 is GTSNPN and CDR2 SVGIG (reference sequence). This CDR3 is CAWMSTGKSTDTQYF. The CDR3 DNA follows: TGTGCCTGGATGTCAACAGGGAAGAGCACAGATACGCAGTATTTT.

This clone came up a few times. V and J are TRBV7-2 and TRBJ1-6; 7 bases map to TRBD1. This CDR3 contains 15 residues. With 1 base clipped from V and 7 bases from J, the junction kept 4 bases outside the gene matches. Germline CDR1 reads SGHTA; CDR2 reads FQGNSA. The CDR3 is CASSLGRGRNSPLHF. The CDR3 region has the DNA TGTGCCAGCAGCTTAGGTAGGGGGCGAAATTCACCCCTCCACTTT.

This clone was seen a handful of times. The junction and the germline gene differ at one end; a read error may be behind it. The chain links TRBV19 to TRBJ1-3; D perhaps matches TRBD1 (6 bases). This CDR3 is built from 15 residues. Per the germline V gene, CDR1 is LNHDA and CDR2 is SQIVND (reference sequence). The CDR3 DNA sequence: TGTGCCAGTAGTCTAGACAGGCTCTCTGGAAACACCATATATTTT. It is translated as CASSLDRLSGNTIYF.

The chain is built from TRBV14 and TRBJ2-1; no clear D. Trimming removed 3 bases from V and 4 bases from J, with 10 bases in between. The CDR3 consists of 14 residues. Looked up from germline, CDR1 is SGHDN and CDR2 is FVKESK. The CDR3, as DNA: TGTGCCAGCAGCCACCAAAACAGTTACAATGAGCAGTTCTTC. It translates to CASSHQNSYNEQFF.